This record covers a single T cell receptor beta chain. The data were obtained in a study of Ad26.COV2.S vaccination and SARS-CoV-2 variants. The V gene's germline CDR1 is DFQATT and CDR2 SNEGSKA (reference sequence). Trimming took 3 bases from V and 0 from J, leaving 9 bases between them. The CDR3 runs 13 residues. The treatment here: about 20 received Ad26.COV2.S at low or high dose, single or two shots; 5 received placebo; per-sample allocation not given. Specimens were obtained on day 63 following the first vaccine or placebo injection. An Ad26 vector carrying the Wuhan-strain SARS-CoV-2 spike served as the vaccine. Generated by immunoSEQ multiplex PCR, the TCRdb table keeps only in-frame clones and is missing some. The repertoire includes more than 400,000 clones, around 90% of them detected once, and 4.3% sits in the top ten.

The sample consisted of peripheral blood, taken in a trial of Ad26.COV2.S vaccine versus placebo. V gene TRBV20-1 combines with J gene TRBJ2-7; tentatively, D is TRBD2 (5 bases). The clonotype comes from a person between 18 and 59 years old who received the Ad26.COV2.S COVID-19 vaccine or a placebo. CDR3 in amino acids: CSASEGSSYEQYF. CDR3 sequence (DNA): TGCAGTGCTAGTGAAGGGAGCTCCTACGAGCAGTACTTC.